This T cell receptor (beta chain) comes out of a study of cytomegalovirus exposure and HLA in healthy donors (TCRdb year 2017). Regarding the research as a whole: An earlier analysis of several hundred of the donors reported roughly 270 Gb of sequence data and around 110 million unique TCR beta sequences from about 180 million T cells. An early release covering roughly 640 HLA-typed donors comprised about 300 gigabases of sequencing data and 85 million to 100 million unique TCR sequences. Of the 398 genotyped donors, over 65% fell in the genetic ancestry cluster associated with self-reported Caucasian donors. The aim of the study was to test whether cataloging public T cell receptors could identify signatures of past pathogen exposure. The study profiled the T cell repertoires of some 610 subjects by immunosequencing and related them to cytomegalovirus serostatus. In addition to the first cohort of approximately 670 subjects, a separate validation cohort of some 120 different subjects was used. To predict cytomegalovirus infection status, the study combined high-throughput TCR immunosequencing, statistical association of individual TCRs with disease status, and machine learning. A later analysis re-examined previously published TCR beta repertoires from roughly 720 donors and added high-resolution HLA genotyping to investigate patterns of TCR occurrence. In the later analysis, no new phenotypic data were used to find candidate immune exposures; instead, reliance was placed on TCR beta sequences and their occurrence across donors. An earlier analysis of several hundred of the donors applied high-throughput TCR beta sequencing to assess whether each TCR beta V gene segment acted as functional or pseudogenic. Donor age, sex, ethnicity and CMV serostatus were compiled alongside the repertoire data. In a later genetic analysis, genome-wide SNP genotypes for about three fifths of the 666 donors were used, and that subset was treated as a discovery cohort. All discovery cohort repertoires had been generated on a single sequencing platform. Class I and class II HLA loci were covered by the typing at four-digit resolution. The number of donors typed differed by locus, with 629-630 for A, B, C, DRB1 and DQB1, around 560 for DQA1, under 610 for DPA1, and some 440 for DPB1. A handful of DR-DQ haplotypes were handled as single units for association and clustering because linkage in the cohort was strong. On average, about 240,000 unique TCR beta nucleotide sequences were sequenced per donor among 350 to 400 genotyped donors of the cohort, with around 19% of those sequences being non-productive.

The method behind the library was the immunoSEQ multiplex PCR assay. A mixture of 60 forward primers for TCR Vbeta segments and 13 reverse primers for TCR Jbeta segments was used in the multiplex PCR. The CDR3 region of rearranged TCR beta genes was amplified from genomic DNA with a multiplex PCR assay. On the Illumina HiSeq System, the amplified TCR beta libraries were sequenced as 87-base-pair reads. As for the original processing: A later analysis counted about 82 million unique TCR beta chains across the 666 repertoires, and some 11 million of these chains were shared by at least two donors. To remove PCR and sequencing errors, raw reads were error-corrected and collapsed into unique sequences using a nearest-neighbor algorithm that merged closely related sequences. Alignment of CDR3 sequences to IMGT reference sequences was used to assign V, D and J gene segments. For a sequence to be retained, a match of at least six nucleotides to both a V gene segment and a J gene segment was required. Rearrangements were called productive when the CDR3 lacked stop codons and stayed in frame with V and J; all others were non-productive. CDR3 was defined by IMGT convention, running from the second conserved V-encoded cysteine to the conserved J-encoded phenylalanine. In an earlier analysis of 550 to 650 of the donors, sequences lacking an unambiguous match to a single V gene segment were excluded. In an earlier analysis of about 590 of the donors, a V segment was called functional when productive rearrangements were above 56.7%, and segregating when the standard deviation between donors exceeded 5%. To diagnose cytomegalovirus status from the catalog of TCR beta chain sequences, a statistical classification framework was built. In a later analysis, V and J genes were assigned by comparing TCR nucleotide sequences against IMGT/GENE-DB human TR gene sequences. Using the TCRdist pipeline, a later analysis assigned CDR3 sequences along with most-parsimonious VDJ recombination scenarios. In a later analysis, every TCR beta chain was defined by the combination of its CDR3 amino acid sequence and its V-gene family, and reads without a unique V-gene family were dropped. A later analysis removed 500 to 650 highly shared, low-generation-probability nucleotide sequences to deal with suspected cross-contamination and a sequencing artifact. In a later analysis, a clonal expansion index for each public chain was calculated from normalized within-repertoire ranks of inferred template counts. In a later analysis, generation probabilities were computed using a VDJ recombination model fitted to out-of-frame rearrangements, and the results were checked against IGoR. Hypergeometric tests were used in a later analysis to score TCR-TCR, TCR-HLA and TCR-CMV co-occurrence, with a repertoire-size bias correction applied to the TCR pairs. To estimate false discovery rates, a later analysis permuted the HLA or CMV assignments 20 times. In a later analysis, co-occurring TCRs were grouped using DBSCAN, and TCRdist sequence similarity was added for clustering within HLA-allele-positive subsets. Co-occurrence clustering excluded repertoires with fewer than 30,000 or more than 120,000 public chains, plus five with anomalous nucleotide sharing. What TCRdb holds here is the immuneACCESS table cut down to in-frame rearrangements. Part of the clones is not present; checked against another copy, under half of the missing clones reflect an unresolved V gene, and the others are unexplained. V and J calls and clone size come straight from that table; D and trimming were deduced from the DNA. In this sample the table shows over 200,000 clones, over 75% of which occur a single time. The ten top clones hold 1.5% to 2% of the sample.

The research as a whole found: At a false discovery rate of 0.05, a later analysis linked 16,951 TCR beta sequences to specific HLA alleles. Sequencing depth was assumed to be roughly uniform across donors in the presence/absence analyses, though that assumption may not hold. An association between a missense DCLRE1C variant and V-gene and J-gene trimming of TCR beta chains was found in a later genetic analysis and replicated in an independent cohort. Broadly in line with IMGT annotations, most TCR beta V segments showed up in productive rearrangements about 87% or about 30% of the time in an earlier analysis of several hundred of the donors. Some IMGT-functional V segments, including TRBV6-2 and TRBV6-3, could not be distinguished by the 87-base-pair reads and were therefore excluded. Most TCR sequences were seen in very few donors, while some public TCRs were found in many individuals. The classifier was reported to diagnose cytomegalovirus status with high specificity and sensitivity in both the original and validation cohorts. The study gave a list of under 200 TCR beta chains associated with cytomegalovirus. A later genetic analysis reported fewer N-insertions in productive TCRs among donors in an Asian-associated ancestry cluster than the roughly 720-donor mean. It was suggested by the authors that the approach could potentially be generalized to other disease states and immunological phenotypes. Linkage disequilibrium might explain the correlated functional status among segregating V segments, but an unknown experimental factor could not be excluded. A few of the identified cytomegalovirus-associated TCR beta chains were confirmed in vitro to be specific for cytomegalovirus antigens. A later analysis found that most CMV-associated TCR beta chains appeared HLA-restricted, with HLA associations seemingly driven largely by CMV exposure. Because counts were too low, more than 15 rarely observed V segments, including chromosome 9 orphons, were excluded from the earlier analysis of 587 of the donors. Compared with equally common non-associated chains, HLA-associated TCR beta chains in a later analysis were more clonally expanded and had lower generation probabilities. When HLA alleles, especially DR and DQ, strongly co-occurred, TCR associations were difficult to assign to individual alleles. A cluster of highly shared sequence variants was judged likely to be a technical artifact of the sequencing pipeline. Several of the top co-occurrence clusters appeared to be linked to parvovirus B19, influenza, CMV and Epstein-Barr virus, according to a later analysis. HLA typing was unavailable for some donors at each locus, so association tests used only the typed subset. A further reported finding was that TCR beta sequences accurately predicted the HLA-A and HLA-B alleles for most subjects in the first cohort. In a later analysis, the rate of TCR association differed among HLA loci, with DRB1 alleles having the most associated TCRs and HLA-C alleles having the fewest. In this cohort, only TCR beta chains were sequenced, and detectable features were limited by the absence of alpha or paired-chain data. CMV serostatus was the only immune exposure information available for the cohort.

In the germline V gene (reference sequence), CDR1 corresponds to LNHNV and CDR2 to YYDKDF. V was cut back by 4 bases and J by 6 bases, leaving a gap of 19 bases between them. Its CDR3 holds 15 amino acids, cysteine through phenylalanine. Only the CDR3 portion is preserved as DNA: 45 bases, with reading frame beginning at the first base. The cohort was made up of 650 to 700 healthy bone marrow donors. Cohort members were all nominally healthy when sampled, although unrecorded immune exposures were likely present. The donor was CMV seronegative and was included in the group of a few hundred seronegative cohort members. Each donor provided a peripheral blood sample, and peripheral blood mononuclear cells were used for TCR beta sequencing. Genomic DNA extraction from the blood cell samples was performed with the Qiagen DNeasy Blood Extraction Kit. Of note for this clone: Which antigen it targets is not known. No much larger clone is present one base from it, and per-base qualities are unavailable.

The receptor was derived from a male donor in good health and CMV-seronegative. Sequenced sample: PBMCs. The chain is encoded by TRBV15 joined to TRBJ2-7, with TRBD1 tentatively as D gene (7 bases match). DNA sequence: TGTGCCACCAGCATTTCGGGGGCAGGGGACAGCGAGCAGTACTTC. This translates into CATSISGAGDSEQYF.